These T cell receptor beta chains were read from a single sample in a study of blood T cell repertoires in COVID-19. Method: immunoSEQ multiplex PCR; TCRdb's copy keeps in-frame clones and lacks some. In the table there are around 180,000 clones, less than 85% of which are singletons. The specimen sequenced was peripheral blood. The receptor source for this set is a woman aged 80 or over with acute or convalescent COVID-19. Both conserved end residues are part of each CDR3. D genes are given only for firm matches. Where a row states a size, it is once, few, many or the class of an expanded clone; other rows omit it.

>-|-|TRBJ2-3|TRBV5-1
TGCGCCAGCAGCTTAGAGGGGGGCACAGATACGCAGTATTTT
CASSLEGGTDTQYF
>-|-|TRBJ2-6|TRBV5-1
TGCGCCAGCAGCTTGTCTTATCCCGGACAGATAAACTCTGGGGCCAACGTCCTGACTTTC
CASSLSYPGQINSGANVLTF
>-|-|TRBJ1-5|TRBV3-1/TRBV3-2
TGTGCCAGCAGCCAAGGAGGAAATCAGCCCCAGCATTTT
CASSQGGNQPQHF
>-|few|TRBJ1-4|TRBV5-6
TGTGCCAGCAGCGAGCTCGGGGATTCGGAAAAACTGTTTTTT
CASSELGDSEKLFF
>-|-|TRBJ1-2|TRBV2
TGTGCCAGCAGTGCCCGTCACTCCTATGGCTACACCTTC
CASSARHSYGYTF
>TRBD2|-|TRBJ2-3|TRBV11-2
TGTGCCAGCAGCTTAATGGCTAGCGGGCGCACAGATACGCAGTATTTT
CASSLMASGRTDTQYF
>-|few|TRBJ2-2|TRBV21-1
TGTGCCAGCAGCAAATTTGCTAGCGGGGGGAACACCGGGGAGCTGTTTTTT
CASSKFASGGNTGELFF
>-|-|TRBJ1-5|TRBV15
TGTGCCACCAGCAGAGATTTGAACGACTATAGCAATCAGCCCCAGCATTTT
CATSRDLNDYSNQPQHF
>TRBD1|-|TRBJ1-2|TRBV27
TGTGCCAGCAGTTTAACGACAGGGAATGGCTACACCTTC
CASSLTTGNGYTF
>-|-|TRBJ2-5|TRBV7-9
TGTGCCAGCAGCCAAGGAGGGTTTGGTGAGACCCAGTACTTC
CASSQGGFGETQYF
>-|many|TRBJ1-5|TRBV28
TGTGCCAGCCTTGGGTACAGGGACAATCAGCCCCAGCATTTT
CASLGYRDNQPQHF
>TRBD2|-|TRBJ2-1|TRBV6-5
TGTGCCAGCAGTTACACTTGGACTAGCGGCTACAATGAGCAGTTCTTC
CASSYTWTSGYNEQFF
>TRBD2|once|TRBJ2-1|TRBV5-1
TGCGCCAGCAGCCCGAGGACTAGCGGCTCCTACAATGAGCAGTTCTTC
CASSPRTSGSYNEQFF
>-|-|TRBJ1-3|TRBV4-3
TGCGCCAGCAGCCAAGATCACCAGGGAATTAGTGACACCATATATTTT
CASSQDHQGISDTIYF